These 12 T cell receptor beta chains were sequenced from one sample in a study of T-cell memory formation after mild COVID-19. From the 5' RACE reads, TCRdb called clonotypes with MiXCR, one entry per CDR3 protein. The table includes under 150,000 distinct CDR3 sequences, around a fifth detected once. Sequencing was done on a sample of PBMCs or a T cell subset sorted from them (not recorded which). The receptors originated from a young man who had mild COVID-19 (a few samples of this study predate the infection). Cell type and time point are not known.

The sample holds a few counts of this clonotype. V usage is TRBV7-9 and J usage is TRBJ2-1; D is perhaps TRBD1 (6 bases). Germline CDR1 SEHNR, CDR2 FQNEAQ (reference sequence). The CDR3 consists of 15 residues. Between the trimmed V and J ends, which lost 5 bases and 3 bases, there was a span of 14 bases. Here the CDR3 reads CASSPQGILYNEQFF. CDR3 DNA: TGTGCCAGCAGCCCACAGGGAATCCTCTACAATGAGCAGTTCTTC.

This clonotype has just a few counts. J is TRBJ1-2 and V is TRBV20-1; a possible D gene is TRBD1 (5 bases). CDR3 length: 13 residues. Germline assignment: CDR1 DFQATT and CDR2 SNEGSKA (reference sequence). Deletions cut 5 bases from V and 8 bases from J, with 18 bases between. In DNA form, the CDR3 reads TGCAGTGCTCAAAGAGGGGTAGGGCACGGCTACACCTTC. Translation gives CSAQRGVGHGYTF.

The chain couples TRBV5-1 to TRBJ1-1; D is unresolved. The CDR3 consists of 14 residues. Germline assignment: CDR1 SGHRS and CDR2 YFSETQ. Trimming left V 4 bases short and J 1 base short, with 11 bases between. The CDR3 sequence is CASSVRARNTEAFF. The CDR3 region has the DNA TGCGCCAGCAGCGTACGGGCCCGGAACACTGAAGCTTTCTTT.

The chain recombines TRBV29-1 with TRBJ2-1; D call uncertain. The CDR3 contains 14 residues. Germline V lookup: CDR1 SQVTM, CDR2 ANQGSEA. Trimming left V 7 bases short and J 5 bases short, with 18 bases between. The DNA of the CDR3 is TGCAGCGCCGATGGAATTGGGCATAACAATGAGCAGTTCTTC. This codes for CSADGIGHNNEQFF.

This clonotype came up a few times. The chain is built from TRBV9 and TRBJ1-4; D might be TRBD1 (5 bases). Trimming took off 0 bases at V and 3 bases at J, with 12 bases between the two ends. The CDR3 is made up of 16 amino acids. CDR1 is SGDLS and CDR2 is YYNGEE in the germline V gene. The DNA for the CDR3 is TGTGCCAGCAGCGTAGGAGGCAGGGCCTCTAATGAAAAACTGTTTTTT. Translating it yields CASSVGGRASNEKLFF.

This clonotype was seen ten or more times. The J gene is TRBJ2-1, the V gene TRBV7-6; TRBD2 matches 10 bases. Trimming removed 2 bases from V and 3 bases from J; junction bases left unmatched: 7. The CDR3 runs 17 residues. CDR1 and CDR2 from the germline V gene are SGHVS and FNYEAQ. The CDR3 DNA is TGTGCCAGCAGCTTAACGGCTAGCGGGGGAAACTACAATGAGCAGTTCTTC. As protein: CASSLTASGGNYNEQFF.

This clonotype was counted a few times. V gene TRBV6-1 combines with J gene TRBJ2-3; the match to TRBD2 covers 9 bases. Germline CDR1 is MNHNS and CDR2 is SASEGT. CDR3 size: 16 residues. V gave up 1 base and J gave up 2 bases; unmatched junction bases: 4. The CDR3 region is CASSEVLAGLTDTQYF. In DNA, the CDR3 is TGTGCCAGCAGTGAAGTACTAGCGGGTCTCACAGATACGCAGTATTTT.

The J gene is TRBJ2-2, the V gene TRBV29-1; no clear D. The CDR3 totals 10 residues. V lost 3 bases, J lost 7 bases, and 3 bases lay in between. Germline values: CDR1 SQVTM, CDR2 ANQGSEA. CDR3 nucleotides: TGCAGCGTTGAGATCGGGGAGCTGTTTTTT. Amino acids: CSVEIGELFF.

This clonotype was seen a few times. The CDR3 nucleotides read TGTGCCAGCAGCCGCCTGCGGGGATCCGGGGAGCTGTTTTTT. It is translated as CASSRLRGSGELFF. V usage is TRBV6-2 or TRBV6-3 and J usage is TRBJ2-2, with D maybe TRBD2 (6 bases). CDR1 and CDR2 from the germline V gene are MNHEY and SVGEGT. V was cut by 6 bases and J by 6 bases, with 14 bases left in between. The CDR3 covers 14 residues.

This chain uses TRBV6-5 with TRBJ2-3; 8 bases line up with TRBD2. The CDR3 is 18 residues long. V shed 5 bases, J shed 0 bases, and the junction held 13 bases outside the gene matches. The germline CDR1 and CDR2 sequences are MNHEY and SVGAGI. CDR3 residues: CASSERGVSGGSTDTQYF. The CDR3, as DNA: TGTGCCAGCAGTGAACGAGGGGTCAGCGGGGGTAGCACAGATACGCAGTATTTT.

The V and J genes are TRBV6-2 or TRBV6-3 and TRBJ2-1; no clear D gene. Trimming took off 5 bases at V and 3 bases at J, with 29 bases between the two ends. The CDR3 contains 20 residues. CDR1 MNHEY and CDR2 SVGEGT come from the germline V gene. CDR3 nucleotides: TGTGCCAGCAGTGCAATGGTATTGGGGATTTACCGCCCGAGCTACAATGAGCAGTTCTTC. Translated: CASSAMVLGIYRPSYNEQFF.

Remarks on this clonotype: A much larger clone differs by one base, so this may be a read error. The rearrangement uses TRBV11-1 and TRBJ2-3, with D unclear. The germline gives CDR1 SGHAT, CDR2 FQDESV (reference sequence). The CDR3 consists of 15 residues. The CDR3 reads CASSFTRLFTDTKYF. CDR3 nucleotides: TGTGCCAGCAGCTTCACTCGCCTCTTCACAGATACGAAGTATTTT. The complete variable domain, with remaining parts taken from reference TRBV11-1 and TRBJ2-3, reads EAEVAQSPRYKITEKSQAVAFWCDPISGHATLYWYRQILGQGPELLVQFQDESVVDDSQLPKDRFSAERLKGVDSTLKIQPAELGDSAMYLCASSFTRLFTDTKYFGPGTRLTVL.